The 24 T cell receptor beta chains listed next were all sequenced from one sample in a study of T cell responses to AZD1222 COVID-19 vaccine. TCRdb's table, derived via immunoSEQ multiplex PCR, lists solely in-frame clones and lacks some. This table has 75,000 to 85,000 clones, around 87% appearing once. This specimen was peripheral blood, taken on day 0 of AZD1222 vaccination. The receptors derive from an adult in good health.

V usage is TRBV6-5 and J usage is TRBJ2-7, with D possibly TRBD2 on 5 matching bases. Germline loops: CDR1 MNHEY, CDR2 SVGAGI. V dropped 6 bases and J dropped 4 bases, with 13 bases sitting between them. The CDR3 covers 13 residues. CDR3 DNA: TGTGCCAGCAGACCTGGGAGCAGGTACGAGCAGTACTTC. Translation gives CASRPGSRYEQYF.

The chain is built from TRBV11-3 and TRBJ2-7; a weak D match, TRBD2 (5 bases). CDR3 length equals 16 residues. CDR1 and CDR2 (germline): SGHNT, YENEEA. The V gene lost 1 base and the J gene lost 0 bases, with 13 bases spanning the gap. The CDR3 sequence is CASSLVGRTSSYEQYF. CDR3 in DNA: TGTGCCAGCAGCTTAGTGGGGAGAACGAGCTCCTACGAGCAGTACTTC.

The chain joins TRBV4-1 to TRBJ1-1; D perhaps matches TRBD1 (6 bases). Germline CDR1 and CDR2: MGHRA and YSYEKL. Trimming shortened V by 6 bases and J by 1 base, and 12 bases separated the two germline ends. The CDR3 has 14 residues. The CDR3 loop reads CASRGTLKNTEAFF. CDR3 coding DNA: TGCGCCAGCAGGGGGACACTCAAGAACACTGAAGCTTTCTTT.

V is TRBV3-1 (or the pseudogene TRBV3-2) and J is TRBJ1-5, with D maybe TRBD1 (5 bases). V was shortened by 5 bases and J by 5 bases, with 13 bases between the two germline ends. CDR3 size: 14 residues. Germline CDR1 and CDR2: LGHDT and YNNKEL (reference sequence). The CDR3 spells CASSSRASDQPQHF. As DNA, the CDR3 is TGTGCCAGCAGCAGCAGGGCTTCGGATCAGCCCCAGCATTTT.

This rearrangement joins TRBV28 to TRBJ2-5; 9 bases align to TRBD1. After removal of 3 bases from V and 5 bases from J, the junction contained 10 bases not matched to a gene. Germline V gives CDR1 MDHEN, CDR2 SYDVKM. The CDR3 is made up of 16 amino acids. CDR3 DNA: TGTGCCAGCAGTTTCCACAGGGGGCAGGGGGTGGAGACCCAGTACTTC. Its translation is CASSFHRGQGVETQYF.

This CDR3 reads CASSLRQGVQETQYF. CDR3 nucleotides: TGTGCCAGCAGCCTACGACAGGGTGTACAAGAGACCCAGTACTTC. The genes are TRBV7-8 and TRBJ2-5; 7 nucleotides match TRBD1. The J segment lost 2 bases and the V segment lost 5 bases, leaving 8 bases of the junction unmatched. This CDR3 spans 15 amino acids. The germline gives CDR1 SGHVS, CDR2 FQNEAQ.

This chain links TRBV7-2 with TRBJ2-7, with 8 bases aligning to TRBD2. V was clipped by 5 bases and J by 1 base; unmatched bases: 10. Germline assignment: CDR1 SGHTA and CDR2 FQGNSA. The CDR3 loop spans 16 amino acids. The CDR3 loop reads CASSLASGLVSYEQYF. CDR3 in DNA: TGTGCCAGCAGCCTGGCTTCGGGACTAGTTTCCTACGAGCAGTACTTC.

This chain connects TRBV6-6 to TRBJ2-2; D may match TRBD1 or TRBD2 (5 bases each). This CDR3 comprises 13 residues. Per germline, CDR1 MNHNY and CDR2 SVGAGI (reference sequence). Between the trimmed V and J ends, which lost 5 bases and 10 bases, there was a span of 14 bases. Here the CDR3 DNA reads TGTGCCAGCAGTCTACCGGGGCAAGTGGAGCTGTTTTTT. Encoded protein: CASSLPGQVELFF.

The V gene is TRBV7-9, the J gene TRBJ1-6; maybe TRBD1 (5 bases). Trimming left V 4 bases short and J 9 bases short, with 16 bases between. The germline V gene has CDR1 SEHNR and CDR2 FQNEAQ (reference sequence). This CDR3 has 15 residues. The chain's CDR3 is CASSSAAGVSSPLHF. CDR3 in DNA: TGTGCCAGCAGCTCAGCGGCGGGGGTGAGTTCACCCCTCCACTTT. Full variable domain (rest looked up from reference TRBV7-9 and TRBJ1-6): DTGVSQNPRHKITKRGQNVTFRCDPISEHNRLYWYRQTLGQGPEFLTYFQNEAQLEKSRLLSDRFSAERPKGSFSTLEIQRTEQGDSAMYLCASSSAAGVSSPLHFGNGTRLTVT.

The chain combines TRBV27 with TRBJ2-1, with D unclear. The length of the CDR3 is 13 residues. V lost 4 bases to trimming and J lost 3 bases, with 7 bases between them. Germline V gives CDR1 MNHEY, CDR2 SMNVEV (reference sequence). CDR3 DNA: TGTGCCAGCAGTTCCGGAATCTACAATGAGCAGTTCTTC. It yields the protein CASSSGIYNEQFF.

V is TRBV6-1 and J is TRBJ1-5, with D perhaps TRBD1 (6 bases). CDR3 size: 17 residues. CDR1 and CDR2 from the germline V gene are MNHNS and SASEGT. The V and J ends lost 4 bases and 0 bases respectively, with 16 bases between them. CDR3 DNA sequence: TGTGCCAGCAGTGTTTTGGGGGCCCCTGATAGCAATCAGCCCCAGCATTTT. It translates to CASSVLGAPDSNQPQHF.

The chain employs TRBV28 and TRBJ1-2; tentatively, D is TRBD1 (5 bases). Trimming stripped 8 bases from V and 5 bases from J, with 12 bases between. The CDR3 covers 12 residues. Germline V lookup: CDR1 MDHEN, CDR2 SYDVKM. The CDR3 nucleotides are TGTGCCAGCTGGGACCCCTGGTATGGCTACACCTTC. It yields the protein CASWDPWYGYTF.

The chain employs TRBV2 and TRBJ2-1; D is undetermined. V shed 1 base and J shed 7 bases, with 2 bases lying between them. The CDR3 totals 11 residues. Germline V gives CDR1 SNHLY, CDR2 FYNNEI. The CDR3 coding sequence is TGTGCCAGCAGTGAAGTGAATGAGCAGTTCTTC. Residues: CASSEVNEQFF.

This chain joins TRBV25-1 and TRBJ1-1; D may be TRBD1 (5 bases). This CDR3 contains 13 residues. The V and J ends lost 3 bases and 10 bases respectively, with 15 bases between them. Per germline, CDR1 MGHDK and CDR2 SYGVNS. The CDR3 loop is CASSDVWQGRAFF. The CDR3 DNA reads TGTGCCAGCAGTGACGTGTGGCAGGGTAGAGCTTTCTTT.

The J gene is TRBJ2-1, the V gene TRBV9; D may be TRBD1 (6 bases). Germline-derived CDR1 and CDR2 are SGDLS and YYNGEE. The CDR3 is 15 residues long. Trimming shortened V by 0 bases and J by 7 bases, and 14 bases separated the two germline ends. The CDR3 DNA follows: TGTGCCAGCAGCGTAGGGGTAGGGGGTGGAAATGAGCAGTTCTTC. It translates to CASSVGVGGGNEQFF.

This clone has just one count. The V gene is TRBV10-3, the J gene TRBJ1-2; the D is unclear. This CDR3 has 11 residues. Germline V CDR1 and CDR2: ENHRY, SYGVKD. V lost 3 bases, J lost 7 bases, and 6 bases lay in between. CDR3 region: CAISEGIGYTF. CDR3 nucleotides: TGTGCCATCAGTGAAGGGATTGGCTACACCTTC.

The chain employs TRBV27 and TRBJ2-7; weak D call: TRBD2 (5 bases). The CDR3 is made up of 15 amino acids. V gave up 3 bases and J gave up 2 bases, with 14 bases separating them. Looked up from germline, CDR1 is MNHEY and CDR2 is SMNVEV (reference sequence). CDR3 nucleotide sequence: TGTGCCAGCAGTTTCAGTGGCGGGTCTCCCTACGAGCAGTACTTC. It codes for CASSFSGGSPYEQYF.

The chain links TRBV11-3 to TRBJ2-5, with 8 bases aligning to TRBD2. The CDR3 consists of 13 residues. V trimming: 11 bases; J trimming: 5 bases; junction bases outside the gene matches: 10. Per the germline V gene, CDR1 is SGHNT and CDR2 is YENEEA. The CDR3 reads CACGLAGWETQYF. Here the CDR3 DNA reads TGTGCCTGCGGGCTAGCGGGCTGGGAGACCCAGTACTTC.

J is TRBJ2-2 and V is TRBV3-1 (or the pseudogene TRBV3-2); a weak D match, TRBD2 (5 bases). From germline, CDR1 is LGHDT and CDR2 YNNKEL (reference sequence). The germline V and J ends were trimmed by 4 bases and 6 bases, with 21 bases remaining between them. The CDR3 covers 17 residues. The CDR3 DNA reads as TGTGCCAGCAGCCGCCAAGATTTACTAGTATACGCCGGGGAGCTGTTTTTT. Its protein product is CASSRQDLLVYAGELFF.

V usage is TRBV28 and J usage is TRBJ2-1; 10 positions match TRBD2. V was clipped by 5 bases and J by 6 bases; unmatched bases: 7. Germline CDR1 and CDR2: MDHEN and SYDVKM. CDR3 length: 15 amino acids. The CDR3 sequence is CASSIPGTSVNEQFF. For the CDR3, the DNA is TGTGCCAGCAGTATCCCCGGGACTAGCGTCAATGAGCAGTTCTTC.

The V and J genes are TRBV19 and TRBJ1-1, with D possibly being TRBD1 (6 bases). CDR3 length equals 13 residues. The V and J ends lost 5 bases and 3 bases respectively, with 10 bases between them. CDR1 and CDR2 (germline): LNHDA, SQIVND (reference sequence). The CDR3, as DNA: TGTGCCAGTAGTCCGAGGGGGGACACTGAAGCTTTCTTT. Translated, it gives CASSPRGDTEAFF. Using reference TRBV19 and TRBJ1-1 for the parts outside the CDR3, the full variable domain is DGGITQSPKYLFRKEGQNVTLSCEQNLNHDAMYWYRQDPGQGLRLIYYSQIVNDFQKGDIAEGYSVSREKKESFPLTVTSAQKNPTAFYLCASSPRGDTEAFFGQGTRLTVV.

The chain's CDR3 is CASSEAGGASEQFF. CDR3 sequence (DNA): TGTGCCAGCAGTGAAGCGGGCGGGGCTAGTGAGCAGTTCTTC. This chain joins TRBV6-1 and TRBJ2-1, with D possibly matching TRBD2 (6 bases). Trimming stripped 0 bases from V and 9 bases from J, with 12 bases between. CDR1 and CDR2 (germline): MNHNS, SASEGT. The CDR3 sequence is 14 residues long.

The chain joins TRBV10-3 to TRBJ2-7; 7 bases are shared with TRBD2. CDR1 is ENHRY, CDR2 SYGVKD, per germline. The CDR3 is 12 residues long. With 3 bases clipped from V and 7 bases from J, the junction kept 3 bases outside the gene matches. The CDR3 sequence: CAISDERGEQYF. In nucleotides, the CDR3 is TGTGCCATCAGTGACGAGCGGGGTGAGCAGTACTTC.

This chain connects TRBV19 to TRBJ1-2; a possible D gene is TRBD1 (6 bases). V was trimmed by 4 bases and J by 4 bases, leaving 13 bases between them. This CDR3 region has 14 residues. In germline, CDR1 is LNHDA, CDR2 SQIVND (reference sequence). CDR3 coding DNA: TGTGCCAGTAGTACCCGACAGGCGATCTATGGCTACACCTTC. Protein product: CASSTRQAIYGYTF.